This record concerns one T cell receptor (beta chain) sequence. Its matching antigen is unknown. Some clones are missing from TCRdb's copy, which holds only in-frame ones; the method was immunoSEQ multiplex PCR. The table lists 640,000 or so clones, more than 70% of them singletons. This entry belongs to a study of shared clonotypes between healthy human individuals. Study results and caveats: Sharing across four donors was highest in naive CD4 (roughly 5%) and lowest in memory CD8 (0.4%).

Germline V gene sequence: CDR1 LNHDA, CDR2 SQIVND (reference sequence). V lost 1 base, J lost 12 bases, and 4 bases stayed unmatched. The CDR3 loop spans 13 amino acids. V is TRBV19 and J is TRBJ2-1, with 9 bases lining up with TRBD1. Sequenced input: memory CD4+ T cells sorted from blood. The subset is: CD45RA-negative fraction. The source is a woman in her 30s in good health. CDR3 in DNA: TGTGCCAGTAGTATAGGGGACAGGGATGGGCAGTTCTTC. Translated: CASSIGDRDGQFF.